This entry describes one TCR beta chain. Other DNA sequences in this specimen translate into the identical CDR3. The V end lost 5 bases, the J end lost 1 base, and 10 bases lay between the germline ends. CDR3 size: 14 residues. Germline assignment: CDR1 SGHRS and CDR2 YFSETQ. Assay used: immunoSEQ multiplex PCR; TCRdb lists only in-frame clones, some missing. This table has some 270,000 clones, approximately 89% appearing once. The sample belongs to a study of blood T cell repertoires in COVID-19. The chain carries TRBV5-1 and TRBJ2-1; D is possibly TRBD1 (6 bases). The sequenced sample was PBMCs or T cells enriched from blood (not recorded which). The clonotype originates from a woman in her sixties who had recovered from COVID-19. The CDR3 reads CASSMDSSYNEQFF. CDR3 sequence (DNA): TGCGCCAGCAGTATGGACAGTTCCTACAATGAGCAGTTCTTC.